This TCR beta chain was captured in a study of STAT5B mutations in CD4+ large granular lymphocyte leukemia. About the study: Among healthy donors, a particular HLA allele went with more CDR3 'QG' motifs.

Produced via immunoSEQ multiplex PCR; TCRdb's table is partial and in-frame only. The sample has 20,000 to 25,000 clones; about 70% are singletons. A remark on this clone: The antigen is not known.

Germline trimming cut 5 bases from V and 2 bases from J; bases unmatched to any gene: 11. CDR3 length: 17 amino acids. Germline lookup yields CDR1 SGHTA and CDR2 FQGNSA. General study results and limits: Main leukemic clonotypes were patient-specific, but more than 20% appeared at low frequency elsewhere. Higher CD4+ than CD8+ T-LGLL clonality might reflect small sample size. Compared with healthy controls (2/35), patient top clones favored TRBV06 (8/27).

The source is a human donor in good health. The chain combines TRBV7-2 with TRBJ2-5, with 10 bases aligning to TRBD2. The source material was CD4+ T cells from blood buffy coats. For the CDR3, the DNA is TGTGCCAGCAGCGCCCAATTTAGCGGGGGGCGTCAAGAGACCCAGTACTTC. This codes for CASSAQFSGGRQETQYF.